The rows below give T cell receptor beta chains drawn from one sample of a study of blood T cell repertoires in COVID-19. The assay was immunoSEQ multiplex PCR, and TCRdb's table has in-frame clones only and misses some. In the table there are 200,000 to 250,000 clones, 65% to 85% of which are singletons. Sequences were obtained from peripheral blood. The origin of the receptors is a woman aged 40 to 49 with active or convalescent COVID-19. The CDR3 runs from the conserved cysteine through the conserved F or W. Each record gives: J gene, D gene, V gene, clone size, CDR3 DNA, CDR3 protein. The D gene is left open where the match is weak. Clone size is shown for a subset of rows, as once, few, many or a class of expanded clone.

>TRBJ1-6|.|TRBV19|.
TGTGCCAGTAGACAATATAATTCACCCCTCCACTTT
CASRQYNSPLHF
>TRBJ2-5|TRBD2|TRBV28|.
TGTGCCAGCAGTTTATCGTTTCTCGAGCGGGGGCAAGAGACCCAGTACTTC
CASSLSFLERGQETQYF
>TRBJ1-1|.|TRBV11-3|.
TGTGCCAGCAGCCCGGCCGGGGTCAACACTGAAGCTTTCTTT
CASSPAGVNTEAFF
>TRBJ2-1|.|TRBV5-4|.
TGTGCCAGCTCCGGGAATAACAATGAGCAGTTCTTC
CASSGNNNEQFF
>TRBJ2-5|TRBD2|TRBV5-1|.
TGCGCCAGCAGCCTGGTTCTAGCGGGGGCCCAAGAGACCCAGTACTTC
CASSLVLAGAQETQYF
>TRBJ1-5|TRBD1|TRBV6-5|.
TGTGCCAGCACACAGGGGGGTCAGCCCCAGCATTTT
CASTQGGQPQHF
>TRBJ2-1|TRBD2|TRBV9|.
TGTGCCAGCAGCGTAGCCGCGGGGGTCTACAATGAGCAGTTCTTC
CASSVAAGVYNEQFF
>TRBJ1-1|.|TRBV3-1/TRBV3-2|.
TGTGCCAGCAGCCCCTTACTGGGGGCTACTGAAGCTTTCTTT
CASSPLLGATEAFF
>TRBJ2-3|TRBD1|TRBV4-1|.
TGCGCCAGCAGCCAGGAAAACCGGGACAGGGGGCTGGTAGGGCAGACAGATACGCAGTATTTT
CASSQENRDRGLVGQTDTQYF
>TRBJ1-1|.|TRBV5-8|.
TGTGCCAGCAGCTTGGTGACGGGGGAAAGAGCTTTCTTT
CASSLVTGERAFF
>TRBJ2-3|.|TRBV7-3|.
TGTGCCAGCAGCCTGTATGGCGGGAGCACAGATACGCAGTATTTT
CASSLYGGSTDTQYF
>TRBJ1-3|.|TRBV5-6|.
TGTGCCAGCAGCTTCATTAGCCGAACTGGAAACACCATATATTTT
CASSFISRTGNTIYF
>TRBJ2-3|TRBD2|TRBV19|.
TGTGCCGGCCCGACTAGCGGGGTCACAGATACGCAGTATTTT
CAGPTSGVTDTQYF
>TRBJ2-5|TRBD1|TRBV5-4|.
TGTGCCAGCGGATTCACCGACAGGGTTATACAGACCCAGTACTTC
CASGFTDRVIQTQYF
>TRBJ2-2|.|TRBV11-2|.
TGTGCCAGCAGCCGGCGTCCGGGACAGAACACCGGGGAGCTGTTTTTT
CASSRRPGQNTGELFF
>TRBJ1-2|TRBD1|TRBV28|.
TGTGCCAGCAGCCCCGGGACAGGGGGCTCTAACTATGGCTACACCTTC
CASSPGTGGSNYGYTF
>TRBJ2-7|.|TRBV3-1/TRBV3-2|many
TGTGCCAGCAGCGGGACAAGGGCCTACGAGCAGTACTTC
CASSGTRAYEQYF
>TRBJ2-7|.|TRBV30|.
TGTGCCTGGAGTCCCACCGGGACAATGGAATACGAGCAGTACTTC
CAWSPTGTMEYEQYF
>TRBJ2-1|TRBD2|TRBV29-1|.
TGCAGCGTTACTAGCGGGGTGAATGAGCAGTTCTTC
CSVTSGVNEQFF
>TRBJ1-2|TRBD1|TRBV4-1|.
TGCGCCAGCAGCCAGGTGACAGGGGAGGACGGCTACACCTTC
CASSQVTGEDGYTF
>TRBJ1-2|.|TRBV3-1/TRBV3-2|.
TGTGCCAGCAGCCAAGAGGTTATCGGGGGGAGGTATGGCTACACCTTC
CASSQEVIGGRYGYTF
>TRBJ2-2|TRBD2|TRBV19|.
TGTGCCAGTATTCCTTGGGGGACTAGCGGGTCACACACCGGGGAGCTGTTTTTT
CASIPWGTSGSHTGELFF
>TRBJ1-6|TRBD1|TRBV19|.
TGTGCCAGTAGTATCCGGGACAGGGTTTCACCCCTCCACTTT
CASSIRDRVSPLHF
>TRBJ1-4|.|TRBV5-1|.
TGCGCCAGCAGCTTGTCCGGGGGGAGTGAAAAACTGTTTTTT
CASSLSGGSEKLFF
>TRBJ2-7|.|TRBV5-6|.
TGTGCCAGCAGCTTGGCCGGGATGACCTACGAGCAGTACTTC
CASSLAGMTYEQYF
>TRBJ1-5|TRBD1|TRBV30|.
TGTGCCTGGAGCCCCTATCCCGGGACAGGGGGCGCGATTGGCAATCAGCCCCAGCATTTT
CAWSPYPGTGGAIGNQPQHF
>TRBJ2-5|TRBD1|TRBV25-1|.
TGTGCCAGCAGTGAACTCGACAGGGACCAAGAGACCCAGTACTTC
CASSELDRDQETQYF
>TRBJ2-7|TRBD1|TRBV27|once
TGTGCCAGCAGTTTGGGACAGGGGTTTCACGAGCAGTACTTC
CASSLGQGFHEQYF
>TRBJ2-3|TRBD2|TRBV4-1|.
TGCGCCAGCAGCCAGAGACTAGCGGGGGTTAGTCGGATGACAGATACGCAGTATTTT
CASSQRLAGVSRMTDTQYF
>TRBJ1-1|TRBD1|TRBV7-9|.
TGTGCCAGCAGCCCCCCAAACAGGGGGCCTGAAGCTTTCTTT
CASSPPNRGPEAFF
>TRBJ1-2|.|TRBV27|.
TGTGCCAGCAGGGGACTCTACGTTGGCTACACCTTC
CASRGLYVGYTF
>TRBJ2-5|.|TRBV14|.
TGTGCCAGCAGCCAGGCACCCGGGTCCAGGGTCAACCAAGAGACCCAGTACTTC
CASSQAPGSRVNQETQYF
>TRBJ1-5|.|TRBV30|.
TGTGCCTGGAGTGTACTGGGCAGGGCTGACAATCAGCCCCAGCATTTT
CAWSVLGRADNQPQHF
>TRBJ2-2|.|TRBV4-1|.
TGCGCCAGCAGCCTTGACAGCAACACCGGGGAGCTGTTTTTT
CASSLDSNTGELFF
>TRBJ2-2|.|TRBV11-3|.
TGTGCCAGCAGCTTCCTTAACACCGGGGAGCTGTTTTTT
CASSFLNTGELFF
>TRBJ2-3|TRBD1|TRBV29-1|.
TGCAGCGCCAGGGGGACAGGGTGGGATACGCAGTATTTT
CSARGTGWDTQYF
>TRBJ2-1|TRBD2|TRBV3-1/TRBV3-2|once
TGTGCCAGCAGCCAGGGGACTATTGAGAATGAGCAGTTCTTC
CASSQGTIENEQFF
>TRBJ2-1|TRBD2|TRBV2|.
TGTGCCACCCGATGGGCGGGGGTTCCAGGTGAGCAGTTCTTC
CATRWAGVPGEQFF
>TRBJ2-6|.|TRBV5-4|.
TGTGCCAGCAGCCCCCCGCGGGGGCGCGCTGGGGCCAACGTCCTGACTTTC
CASSPPRGRAGANVLTF
>TRBJ1-1|TRBD1|TRBV9|.
TGTGCCAGCAGCGTACAGGGGGCTCAGAACACTGAAGCTTTCTTT
CASSVQGAQNTEAFF
>TRBJ2-7|TRBD1|TRBV7-9|.
TGTGCCAGCAGCCCGTGGACAGGTAGGAACGAGCAGTACTTC
CASSPWTGRNEQYF
>TRBJ1-5|.|TRBV19|.
TGTGCCAGTAGTATAGGAAGCGGGGTACAGCCCCAGCATTTT
CASSIGSGVQPQHF
>TRBJ1-2|TRBD1|TRBV4-2|.
TGTGCCAGCAGCTTAAGGGGACAGGGGGACGGCTACACCTTC
CASSLRGQGDGYTF
>TRBJ1-4|.|TRBV7-2|.
TGTGCCAGCAGCTTTTCGGGGGGAGAAAAACTGTTTTTT
CASSFSGGEKLFF
>TRBJ2-2|.|TRBV18|.
TGTGCCAGCTCAGCCAATTCAGGGGAACCACCCGGGGAGCTGTTTTTT
CASSANSGEPPGELFF
>TRBJ1-2|.|TRBV5-1|few
TGCGCCAGCAGCTTGGGAGGAGATGGCTACACCTTC
CASSLGGDGYTF
>TRBJ1-2|.|TRBV7-4|.
TGTGCCAGCAGCCCCCCTTCGGCGGGGGCCGAAGCTAACTATGGCTACACCTTC
CASSPPSAGAEANYGYTF
>TRBJ2-2|TRBD2|TRBV4-1|.
TGCGCCAGCGAAAGCGGGGCCCGGGAGCTGTTTTTT
CASESGARELFF
>TRBJ1-2|.|TRBV6-5|.
TGTGCCAGCAAGCGAGGATATGGCTACACCTTC
CASKRGYGYTF
>TRBJ1-1|.|TRBV28|once
TGTGCCAGCAGTTTAAGTGTGTCGGGCACTGAAGCTTTCTTT
CASSLSVSGTEAFF
>TRBJ1-1|TRBD1|TRBV19|.
TGTGCCAGTACAGATTGGATCAGGGGGCCTGAAGCTTTCTTT
CASTDWIRGPEAFF
>TRBJ1-4|TRBD1|TRBV4-1|.
TGCGCCAGCAGCCTAAGGGGGCCAACTAATGAAAAACTGTTTTTT
CASSLRGPTNEKLFF
>TRBJ1-4|.|TRBV6-2/TRBV6-3|.
TGTGCCAGCAGTCAGGGTGGAAAACTGTTTTTT
CASSQGGKLFF
>TRBJ1-2|TRBD1|TRBV19|.
TGTGCCAGTAGGCGGGACAGGGGAGTGTCAGGCGGCTACACCTTC
CASRRDRGVSGGYTF
>TRBJ2-5|.|TRBV15|.
TGTGCCACCAGCAGAGATAGTCGGAGTGTATTGGAGACCCAGTACTTC
CATSRDSRSVLETQYF
>TRBJ2-6|.|TRBV5-1|once
TGCGCCAGCAGCTTGGTCAGAACCTCTGGGGCCAACGTCCTGACTTTC
CASSLVRTSGANVLTF
>TRBJ1-1|.|TRBV19|few
TGTGCCAGTAGTATCTCCCCGACGGGGAACACTGAAGCTTTCTTT
CASSISPTGNTEAFF
>TRBJ2-3|TRBD2|TRBV10-2|.
TGCGCCAGCAGTGAGTTTCGTCTAGCGGGGGAGCCAGATACGCAGTATTTT
CASSEFRLAGEPDTQYF
>TRBJ2-7|TRBD1|TRBV5-6|.
TGTGCCAGCAGCACCCAGGGGGCGCCGTACGAGCAGTACTTC
CASSTQGAPYEQYF
>TRBJ2-3|.|TRBV27|few
TGTGCCAGCAGTTTAGGCACGGCGGGAGATACGCAGTATTTT
CASSLGTAGDTQYF